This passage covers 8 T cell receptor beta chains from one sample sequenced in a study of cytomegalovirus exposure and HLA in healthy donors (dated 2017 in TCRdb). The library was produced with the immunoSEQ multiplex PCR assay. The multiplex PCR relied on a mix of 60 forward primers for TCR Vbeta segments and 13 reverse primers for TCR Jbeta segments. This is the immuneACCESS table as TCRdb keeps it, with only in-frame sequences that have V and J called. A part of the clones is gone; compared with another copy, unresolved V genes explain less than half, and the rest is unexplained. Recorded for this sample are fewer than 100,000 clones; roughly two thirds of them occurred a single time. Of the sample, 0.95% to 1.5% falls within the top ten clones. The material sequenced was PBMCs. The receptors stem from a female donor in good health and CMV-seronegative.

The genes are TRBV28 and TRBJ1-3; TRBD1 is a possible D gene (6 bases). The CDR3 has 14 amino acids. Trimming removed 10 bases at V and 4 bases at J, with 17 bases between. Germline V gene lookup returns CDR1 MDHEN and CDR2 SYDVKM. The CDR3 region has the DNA TGTGCCACCACCGGACAGTTCTCAGGAAACACCATATATTTT. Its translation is CATTGQFSGNTIYF.

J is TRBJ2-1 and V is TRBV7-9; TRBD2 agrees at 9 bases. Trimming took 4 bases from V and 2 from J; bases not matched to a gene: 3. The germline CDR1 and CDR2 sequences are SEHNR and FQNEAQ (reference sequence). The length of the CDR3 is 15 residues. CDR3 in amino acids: CASSYSGGTYNEQFF. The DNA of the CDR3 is TGTGCCAGCAGCTATAGCGGGGGAACCTACAATGAGCAGTTCTTC.

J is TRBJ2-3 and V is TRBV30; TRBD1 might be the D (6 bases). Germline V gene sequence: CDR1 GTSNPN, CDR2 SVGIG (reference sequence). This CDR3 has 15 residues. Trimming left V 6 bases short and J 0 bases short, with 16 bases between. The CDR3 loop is CACKNRVLSTDTQYF. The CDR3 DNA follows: TGTGCCTGTAAAAACAGGGTTCTAAGCACAGATACGCAGTATTTT.

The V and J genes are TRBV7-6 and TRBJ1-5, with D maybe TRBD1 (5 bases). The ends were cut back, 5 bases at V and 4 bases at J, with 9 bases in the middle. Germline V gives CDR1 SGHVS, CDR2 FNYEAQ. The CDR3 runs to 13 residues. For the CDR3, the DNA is TGTGCCAGCAGCCCACAGGAAAATCAGCCCCAGCATTTT. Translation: CASSPQENQPQHF.

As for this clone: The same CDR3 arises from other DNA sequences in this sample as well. DNA for the CDR3: TGTGCCTGGAGTGTTGAGAGCAATCAGCCCCAGCATTTT. Its protein product is CAWSVESNQPQHF. The chain uses TRBV30 and TRBJ1-5; D ambiguous. The germline V and J ends were trimmed by 0 bases and 1 base, with 4 bases remaining between them. Germline CDR1 GTSNPN, CDR2 SVGIG (reference sequence). The CDR3 runs 13 residues.

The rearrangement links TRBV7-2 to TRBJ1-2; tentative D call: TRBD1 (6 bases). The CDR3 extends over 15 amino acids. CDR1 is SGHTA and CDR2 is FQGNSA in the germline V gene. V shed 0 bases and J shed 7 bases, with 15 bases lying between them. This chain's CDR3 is CASSLARAGVGGYTF. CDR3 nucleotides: TGTGCCAGCAGCTTAGCGCGGGCAGGGGTTGGTGGCTACACCTTC.

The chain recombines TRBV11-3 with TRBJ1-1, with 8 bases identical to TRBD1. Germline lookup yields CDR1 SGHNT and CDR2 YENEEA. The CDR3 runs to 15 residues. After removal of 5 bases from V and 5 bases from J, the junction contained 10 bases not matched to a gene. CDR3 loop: CASSPRADRVTEAFF. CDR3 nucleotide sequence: TGTGCCAGCAGCCCCCGGGCGGACAGGGTTACTGAAGCTTTCTTT.

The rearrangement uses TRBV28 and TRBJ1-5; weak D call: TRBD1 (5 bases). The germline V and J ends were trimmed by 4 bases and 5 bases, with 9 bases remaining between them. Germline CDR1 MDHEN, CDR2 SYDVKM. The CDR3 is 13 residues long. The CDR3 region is CASSSTVYQPQHF. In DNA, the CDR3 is TGTGCCAGCAGTTCGACAGTATATCAGCCCCAGCATTTT.